Listed below are T cell receptor beta chains from one sample, sequenced in a study of T-cell reconstitution after alpha-beta-depleted transplantation in children. TCRdb independently ran MiXCR on the PCR reads; one entry per CDR3 protein. Of about 91,000 distinct CDR3 sequences listed, about 8% are singletons. The source was PBMCs from the stem cell graft donor, collected from the stem cell graft. All receptors come from a human donor who donated a stem cell graft to a child with congenital amegakaryocytic thrombocytopenia. Both conserved end residues are part of each CDR3. A D gene is named only where the DNA matches it firmly. The listing skips clone size in some rows; elsewhere it reads once, few, many or a size class.

j_call: TRBJ1-4; clone_size: many; v_call: TRBV29-1; d_call: .; cdr3_nt: TGCAGCGTTGGGTTTACAGCAACTAATGAAAAACTGTTTTTT; cdr3_aa: CSVGFTATNEKLFF
j_call: TRBJ1-1; clone_size: many; v_call: TRBV20-1; d_call: TRBD1; cdr3_nt: TGCAGTGCTTCTACAGGGGGAGTAACTGAAGCTTTCTTT; cdr3_aa: CSASTGGVTEAFF
j_call: TRBJ2-3; clone_size: many; v_call: TRBV14; d_call: TRBD1; cdr3_nt: TGTGCCAGCAGCCGGACAGGGTTTGACACAGATACGCAGTATTTT; cdr3_aa: CASSRTGFDTDTQYF
j_call: TRBJ1-5; clone_size: few; v_call: TRBV4-3; d_call: TRBD1; cdr3_nt: TGCGCCAGCAGCCAAGGGACAGGGGGCGACCAGCCCCAGCATTTT; cdr3_aa: CASSQGTGGDQPQHF
j_call: TRBJ2-1; clone_size: .; v_call: TRBV29-1; d_call: TRBD2; cdr3_nt: TGCAGCGTTGAAGATCTGGCTAGCGGGAGCCGAAATGAGCAGTTCTTC; cdr3_aa: CSVEDLASGSRNEQFF
j_call: TRBJ2-5; clone_size: many; v_call: TRBV19; d_call: .; cdr3_nt: TGTGCCAGTAGTATGTATACCGGTCGTATGAGTCAAGAGACCCAGTACTTC; cdr3_aa: CASSMYTGRMSQETQYF
j_call: TRBJ2-3; clone_size: many; v_call: TRBV2; d_call: .; cdr3_nt: TGTGCCAGCAGGGGCGTACTAACCCCAGATACGCAGTATTTT; cdr3_aa: CASRGVLTPDTQYF
j_call: TRBJ1-3; clone_size: many; v_call: TRBV12-3/TRBV12-4; d_call: .; cdr3_nt: TGTGCAGGGTCCCTTGGGGGGAACACCATATATTTT; cdr3_aa: CAGSLGGNTIYF
j_call: TRBJ2-3; clone_size: many; v_call: TRBV9; d_call: .; cdr3_nt: TGTGCCAGCAGCGTAGCGTACACAGATACGCAGTATTTT; cdr3_aa: CASSVAYTDTQYF
j_call: TRBJ2-2; clone_size: many; v_call: TRBV6-2/TRBV6-3; d_call: TRBD2; cdr3_nt: TGTGCCAGCAGTCCCAGACCGGGAGGACCGAACACCGGGGAGCTGTTTTTT; cdr3_aa: CASSPRPGGPNTGELFF
j_call: TRBJ1-2; clone_size: many; v_call: TRBV20-1; d_call: .; cdr3_nt: TGCAGTGCTCAGCTAGCTAACTATGGCTACACCTTC; cdr3_aa: CSAQLANYGYTF
j_call: TRBJ2-5; clone_size: many; v_call: TRBV29-1; d_call: .; cdr3_nt: TGCAGCGTTGTTCCCTACCAAGAGACCCAGTACTTC; cdr3_aa: CSVVPYQETQYF
j_call: TRBJ2-3; clone_size: many; v_call: TRBV19; d_call: TRBD2; cdr3_nt: TGTGCCAGTAGTATGGGCGGGGGAACAGATACGCAGTATTTT; cdr3_aa: CASSMGGGTDTQYF
j_call: TRBJ1-2; clone_size: many; v_call: TRBV20-1; d_call: TRBD1; cdr3_nt: TGCAGTGTCACGCCCCGAGGACAGGGGGCGGCTGGCTACACCTTC; cdr3_aa: CSVTPRGQGAAGYTF
j_call: TRBJ1-2; clone_size: many; v_call: TRBV29-1; d_call: .; cdr3_nt: TGCAGCGTGGGGGGCAGGGGATATGGCTACACCTTC; cdr3_aa: CSVGGRGYGYTF
j_call: TRBJ1-5; clone_size: many; v_call: TRBV12-3/TRBV12-4; d_call: .; cdr3_nt: TGTGCCAGCAGTATTAATCAGCCCCAGCATTTT; cdr3_aa: CASSINQPQHF
j_call: TRBJ2-2; clone_size: many; v_call: TRBV5-1; d_call: .; cdr3_nt: TGCGCCAGCAGCAGCCCGGGTACCGGGGAGCTGTTTTTT; cdr3_aa: CASSSPGTGELFF
j_call: TRBJ2-1; clone_size: many; v_call: TRBV25-1; d_call: TRBD2; cdr3_nt: TGTGCCAGCAGTGAGAGGCTAGCGGGAGTCAATGAGCAGTTCTTC; cdr3_aa: CASSERLAGVNEQFF
j_call: TRBJ2-2; clone_size: many; v_call: TRBV19; d_call: .; cdr3_nt: TGTGCCAGTACGTTTCAACGGAACACCGGGGAGCTGTTTTTT; cdr3_aa: CASTFQRNTGELFF
j_call: TRBJ2-5; clone_size: .; v_call: TRBV18; d_call: .; cdr3_nt: TGTGCCAGCTCACCGCCGGGACAACGAGAGACCCAGTACTTC; cdr3_aa: CASSPPGQRETQYF
j_call: TRBJ2-7; clone_size: many; v_call: TRBV20-1; d_call: .; cdr3_nt: TGCAGTGCTAGAGGGAGGGACCGCTACTACGAGCAGTACTTC; cdr3_aa: CSARGRDRYYEQYF
j_call: TRBJ1-1; clone_size: many; v_call: TRBV7-8; d_call: .; cdr3_nt: TGTGCCAGCAGCTTGCGGACAGAGGGAATCACTGAAGCTTTCTTT; cdr3_aa: CASSLRTEGITEAFF
j_call: TRBJ1-5; clone_size: .; v_call: TRBV6-2/TRBV6-3; d_call: .; cdr3_nt: TGTGCCAGCCAAGAGTCCAATCAGCCCCAGCATTTT; cdr3_aa: CASQESNQPQHF
j_call: TRBJ2-7; clone_size: many; v_call: TRBV12-3/TRBV12-4; d_call: TRBD1; cdr3_nt: TGTGCCAGCAGTTTAGACAGGGGGATCCACGAGCAGTACTTC; cdr3_aa: CASSLDRGIHEQYF